This passage covers 14 T cell receptor beta chains from one sample sequenced in a study of blood T cell repertoires in COVID-19. The repertoire was sequenced with immunoSEQ multiplex PCR; TCRdb's copy has only in-frame clones and lacks some. Here the sample spans 250,000 to 350,000 clones, 90% being singletons. The sequencing input was PBMCs or T cells enriched from blood (not recorded which). The receptors come from a man in his 60s who had recovered from COVID-19.

The V and J genes are TRBV12-5 and TRBJ1-1; D may be TRBD1 (5 bases). From germline, CDR1 is LGHNT and CDR2 FRNRAP. V lost 7 bases, J lost 1 base, and 13 bases lay in between. The CDR3 is 14 amino acids. CDR3 loop: CASASAGGNTEAFF. CDR3 DNA: TGTGCTAGTGCCTCCGCGGGGGGGAACACTGAAGCTTTCTTT.

The V and J genes are TRBV11-2 and TRBJ2-1, with 8 bases matching TRBD1. The germline CDR1 and CDR2 sequences are SGHAT and FQNNGV. CDR3 size: 15 residues. With V trimmed by 1 base and J by 6 bases, 5 bases remained unmatched. Here the CDR3 DNA reads TGTGCCAGCAGCTTAGGACAGGGGAGCTTCAATGAGCAGTTCTTC. Its translation: CASSLGQGSFNEQFF.

The V and J genes are TRBV9 and TRBJ1-1; D is uncertain. V shed 3 bases and J shed 9 bases, with 18 bases lying between them. The CDR3 is 14 amino acids. Germline V gene data show CDR1 as SGDLS and CDR2 as YYNGEE. CDR3 amino acids: CASSAFATSPKAFF. As DNA, the CDR3 is TGTGCCAGCAGCGCCTTTGCCACTAGCCCCAAAGCTTTCTTT.

The chain combines TRBV11-3 with TRBJ2-5; TRBD2 matches at 7 bases. Trimming took 5 bases from V and 3 from J; bases not matched to a gene: 9. The CDR3 sequence is 15 residues long. Germline CDR1 SGHNT, CDR2 YENEEA. Written as DNA, the CDR3 is TGTGCCAGCAGCCCCCGGATAGCGGGCAAAGAGACCCAGTACTTC. Amino acids: CASSPRIAGKETQYF. Filled out from reference TRBV11-3 and TRBJ2-5, the complete variable domain reads EAGVVQSPRYKIIEKKQPVAFWCNPISGHNTLYWYLQNLGQGPELLIRYENEEAVDDSQLPKDRFSAERLKGVDSTLKIQPAELGDSAVYLCASSPRIAGKETQYFGPGTRLLVL.

The chain links TRBV18 to TRBJ2-3; weak D call: TRBD1 (6 bases). The ends were cut back, 1 base at V and 3 bases at J, with 14 bases in the middle. Germline assignment: CDR1 KGHSH and CDR2 LQKENI. This CDR3 contains 16 residues. CDR3 sequence (DNA): TGTGCCAGCTCACCACTCCGGCAGGGGAGAACAGATACGCAGTATTTT. It specifies CASSPLRQGRTDTQYF. Filled out from reference TRBV18 and TRBJ2-3, the complete variable domain reads NAGVMQNPRHLVRRRGQEARLRCSPMKGHSHVYWYRQLPEEGLKFMVYLQKENIIDESGMPKERFSAEFPKEGPSILRIQQVVRGDSAAYFCASSPLRQGRTDTQYFGPGTRLTVL.

The chain recombines TRBV18 with TRBJ1-2; TRBD1 aligns across 8 bases. J lost 3 bases, V lost 3 bases, and 6 bases had no gene match. The CDR3 has 15 residues. CDR1 and CDR2 (germline): KGHSH, LQKENI. The CDR3 DNA follows: TGTGCCAGCTCACCCCAATCGACAGGGGACTATGGCTACACCTTC. Its protein is CASSPQSTGDYGYTF.

The rearrangement links TRBV6-5 to TRBJ2-7; possibly TRBD2 for D (6 bases). CDR1 is MNHEY and CDR2 is SVGAGI in the germline V gene. V shed 6 bases and J shed 5 bases, with 17 bases lying between them. The CDR3 consists of 14 residues. DNA of the CDR3: TGTGCCAGCAGGGCTGTCGGGGGAACCGACGAGCAGTACTTC. This translates into CASRAVGGTDEQYF.

The V and J genes are TRBV6-5 and TRBJ1-4; TRBD1 matches 9 bases. Germline V gene lookup returns CDR1 MNHEY and CDR2 SVGAGI. The CDR3 is made up of 14 amino acids. J lost 8 bases, V lost 9 bases, and 10 bases had no gene match. The CDR3 spells CASAPGTGKEKLFF. In DNA, the CDR3 is TGTGCCAGTGCCCCCGGGACAGGGAAAGAAAAACTGTTTTTT.

The rearrangement uses TRBV19 and TRBJ2-1, with 12 bases lining up with TRBD2. Germline values: CDR1 LNHDA, CDR2 SQIVND (reference sequence). This CDR3 has 15 residues. V trimming: 5 bases; J trimming: 5 bases; junction bases outside the gene matches: 4. CDR3 residues: CASSYLAGGNNEQFF. CDR3 coding DNA: TGTGCCAGTAGTTACCTAGCGGGGGGGAACAATGAGCAGTTCTTC.

The gene calls are TRBV9 and TRBJ2-5; TRBD2 matches 8 bases. In germline, CDR1 is SGDLS, CDR2 YYNGEE. Losses at the gene ends were 0 bases for V and 4 bases for J; bases not matched to a gene: 5. The length of the CDR3 is 15 residues. CDR3 sequence reads: CASSVDGSGGETQYF. As DNA, the CDR3 is TGTGCCAGCAGCGTAGACGGGAGCGGGGGAGAGACCCAGTACTTC.

The genes are TRBV15 and TRBJ2-5; TRBD1 is a possible D gene (6 bases). Deletions cut 6 bases from V and 4 bases from J, with 24 bases between. CDR1 is LNHNV and CDR2 is YYDKDF in the germline V gene (reference sequence). This CDR3 contains 17 residues. For the CDR3, the DNA is TGTGCCACCAGTAGTGTCCTGACAGGCTATGGTCGAGAGACCCAGTACTTC. This sequence encodes CATSSVLTGYGRETQYF.

The chain has TRBV5-6 and TRBJ2-7, with no clear D. Germline CDR1 reads SGHDT; CDR2 reads YYEEEE. The CDR3 totals 15 residues. Trimming pared 1 base from V and 0 bases from J, leaving 11 bases between. The chain's CDR3 is CASSLRVLSSYEQYF. CDR3 nucleotide sequence: TGTGCCAGCAGCTTGCGAGTTTTGAGCTCCTACGAGCAGTACTTC.

The rearrangement joins TRBV11-2 to TRBJ2-4; 9 bases are a match to TRBD1. Trimming removed 3 bases from V and 8 bases from J; junction bases left unmatched: 8. Germline CDR1 reads SGHAT; CDR2 reads FQNNGV. This CDR3 comprises 15 residues. CDR3 residues: CASSFPRDRVDIQYF. CDR3 coding DNA: TGTGCCAGCAGCTTTCCCCGGGACAGGGTTGACATTCAGTACTTC.

As regards this clone: Other DNA variants within this sample encode the same CDR3. The V call is TRBV30, the J call TRBJ2-7; D might be TRBD1 (6 bases). V was trimmed by 0 bases and J by 1 base, leaving 7 bases between them. The germline CDR1 and CDR2 sequences are GTSNPN and SVGIG (reference sequence). The CDR3 runs to 13 residues. The CDR3 sequence is CAWSVGTSYEQYF. CDR3 nucleotides: TGTGCCTGGAGTGTAGGGACATCCTACGAGCAGTACTTC.